This TCR beta chain comes out of a study of T-cell reconstitution after alpha-beta-depleted transplantation in children. Whole-study results and caveats: Alpha-beta T cells about two months after transplant reportedly derived from several hundred expanded graft clones. Surviving recipient T cells and intrathymic progenitors accounted for some patients' high TCRbeta diversity at day 60. At one year after transplant, newly produced T cells mostly accounted for T-cell counts and diversity.

This sample's TCRbeta library carried unique molecular identifier barcodes. TCRdb re-called the PCR reads through MiXCR, storing one row per CDR3 protein. The sample holds 330,000 or so distinct CDR3 sequences, 7.5% to 9% seen once. Germline assignment: CDR1 MGHDK and CDR2 SYGVNS. Between the trimmed V and J ends, which lost 1 base and 3 bases, there was a span of 7 bases. The CDR3 length is 13 residues. This clonotype was observed many times. Its antigen is unidentified. This specimen consisted of peripheral blood, obtained 360 days after TCRalphabeta/CD19-depleted stem cell transplant. This TCR came from a female patient between 2 and 15 years old who had a stem cell transplant for Fanconi anemia, so the T cells may come from the graft donor. V gene TRBV25-1 combines with J gene TRBJ2-7; D perhaps matches TRBD1 (5 bases). CDR3 in amino acids: CASSEFRGYEQYF. CDR3 sequence (DNA): TGTGCCAGCAGTGAATTTAGGGGCTACGAGCAGTACTTC.